One and the same sample provided the 19 T cell receptor beta chains below, sequenced in a study of shared clonotypes between healthy human individuals. Repertoires were generated with immunoSEQ multiplex PCR, while TCRdb's copy carries only in-frame clones and drops some. The sample carries around 2,000,000 clones, about 95% recorded once. The sequencing input was naive CD4+ T cells sorted from blood. This sample's subset: CD45RA+ positively selected. The receptors were gathered from a man aged 18 to 29 in good health.

The genes are TRBV7-9 and TRBJ1-1; D unresolved. Germline V CDR1 and CDR2: SEHNR, FQNEAQ (reference sequence). The V gene lost 3 bases and the J gene lost 4 bases, with 9 bases spanning the gap. This CDR3 is built from 13 residues. CDR3 sequence reads: CASSFGDITEAFF. For the CDR3, the DNA is TGTGCCAGCAGCTTCGGAGATATCACTGAAGCTTTCTTT.

The CDR3 DNA follows: TGTGCCATCCATGGAGGCGCCGGGGAGCTGTTTTTT. Amino acid sequence: CAIHGGAGELFF. The J gene is TRBJ2-2, the V gene TRBV10-3, with D possibly TRBD2 on 5 matching bases. V was pared by 8 bases and J by 6 bases, with 10 bases between. The CDR3 is made up of 12 amino acids. From germline, CDR1 is ENHRY and CDR2 SYGVKD.

The chain couples TRBV2 to TRBJ2-3; D gene unclear. The CDR3 is made up of 14 amino acids. V gave up 5 bases and J gave up 5 bases, with 14 bases separating them. Germline V lookup: CDR1 SNHLY, CDR2 FYNNEI. The CDR3 spells CASSIPGLGDTQYF. Written as DNA, the CDR3 is TGTGCCAGCAGTATTCCGGGTTTGGGAGATACGCAGTATTTT.

CDR3 sequence (DNA): TGTGCCAGCAGCCCCAGCCCTATTAGCCACAATGAGCAGTTCTTC. This gives the protein CASSPSPISHNEQFF. The rearrangement uses TRBV9 and TRBJ2-1, with D uncertain. The V gene's germline CDR1 is SGDLS and CDR2 YYNGEE. Trimming removed 4 bases at V and 5 bases at J, with 16 bases between. The CDR3 has 15 residues.

The chain couples TRBV30 to TRBJ2-7; D is possibly TRBD1 or TRBD2 (5 bases each). Germline CDR1 reads GTSNPN; CDR2 reads SVGIG (reference sequence). With 7 bases removed from V and 2 bases from J, the gap between germline ends came to 12 bases. This CDR3 contains 12 residues. The CDR3 is CAFEGPPYEQYF. The CDR3 nucleotides are TGTGCCTTCGAGGGGCCCCCCTACGAGCAGTACTTC.

The DNA of the CDR3 is TGTGCCAGCAGTGAACAGGGAGGTAGCGAGACCCAGTACTTC. Translated, it gives CASSEQGGSETQYF. The V and J genes are TRBV2 and TRBJ2-5, with D possibly TRBD2 on 6 matching bases. In germline, CDR1 is SNHLY, CDR2 FYNNEI. Trimming cost V 2 bases and J 5 bases, with 12 bases left between them. This CDR3 contains 14 residues.

In the case of this clone: The junction and the germline gene differ at one end; a read error may be behind it. The rearrangement links TRBV19 to TRBJ2-3, with 8 bases that match TRBD2. Germline lookup yields CDR1 LNHDA and CDR2 SQIVND (reference sequence). The CDR3 covers 16 residues. The CDR3 nucleotides are TGTGCCAGTAGTGCGAAACCCAGGACTAGCAGAGATACGCAGTATTTT. Translation gives CASSAKPRTSRDTQYF.

The CDR3 DNA is TGTGCCAGCAGTTCTGACATTTCGGTCCTCCACTTT. It specifies CASSSDISVLHF. This chain links TRBV2 with TRBJ1-6; D unresolved. Per the germline V gene, CDR1 is SNHLY and CDR2 is FYNNEI. V was clipped by 5 bases and J by 15 bases, with 14 bases between them. The CDR3 totals 12 residues.

V usage is TRBV7-4 and J usage is TRBJ2-7; TRBD1 aligns across 9 bases. The germline gives CDR1 SGHVT, CDR2 SQSDAQ. The CDR3 is made up of 15 amino acids. V trimming: 5 bases; J trimming: 3 bases; junction bases outside the gene matches: 8. The CDR3 DNA reads as TGTGCCAGCAGCCCAGGGGGACAGGGCTTCTACGAGCAGTACTTC. Protein: CASSPGGQGFYEQYF.

The genes are TRBV4-1 and TRBJ2-5, with D perhaps matching TRBD1 or TRBD2 (6 bases each). This CDR3 spans 15 amino acids. Trimming shortened V by 2 bases and J by 4 bases, and 14 bases separated the two germline ends. CDR1 MGHRA and CDR2 YSYEKL come from the germline V gene. Here the CDR3 reads CASSQSPGGAETQYF. DNA of the CDR3: TGCGCCAGCAGCCAAAGCCCCGGGGGCGCAGAGACCCAGTACTTC.

The rearrangement links TRBV28 to TRBJ1-6; D perhaps matches TRBD1 (5 bases). This CDR3 has 14 residues. The ends were cut back, 7 bases at V and 14 bases at J, with 21 bases in the middle. CDR1 and CDR2 from the germline V gene are MDHEN and SYDVKM. The CDR3 coding sequence is TGTGCCAGCACCTTAAAGGGGCAGCCAGCGTCCCTCCACTTT. It is translated as CASTLKGQPASLHF.

The V call is TRBV7-9, the J call TRBJ2-7; 8 bases agree with TRBD1. J was trimmed by 2 bases and V by 2 bases; bases with no gene match: 8. CDR3 length: 16 amino acids. Germline V gene lookup returns CDR1 SEHNR and CDR2 FQNEAQ (reference sequence). The DNA of the CDR3 is TGTGCCAGCAGCTTACCCCGACAGGGGAGGACCTACGAGCAGTACTTC. It encodes CASSLPRQGRTYEQYF. Full variable domain (remainder filled in from reference TRBV7-9 and TRBJ2-7): DTGVSQNPRHKITKRGQNVTFRCDPISEHNRLYWYRQTLGQGPEFLTYFQNEAQLEKSRLLSDRFSAERPKGSFSTLEIQRTEQGDSAMYLCASSLPRQGRTYEQYFGPGTRLTVT.

The V call is TRBV5-1, the J call TRBJ2-3; possibly TRBD1 for D (5 bases). Germline V gene sequence: CDR1 SGHRS, CDR2 YFSETQ. The germline V and J ends were trimmed by 4 bases and 0 bases, with 12 bases remaining between them. The CDR3 runs 15 residues. The CDR3 nucleotides are TGCGCCAGCAGCGAGGACAATACTAGCACAGATACGCAGTATTTT. This sequence encodes CASSEDNTSTDTQYF.

The chain is built from TRBV7-8 and TRBJ1-1; 7 bases line up with TRBD1. Trimming took 2 bases from V and 10 from J; bases not matched to a gene: 16. The CDR3 runs 16 residues. CDR1 and CDR2 from the germline V gene are SGHVS and FQNEAQ. CDR3: CASSLSNPGGAYAAFF. CDR3 coding DNA: TGTGCCAGCAGCTTATCAAATCCAGGGGGTGCTTATGCAGCTTTCTTT.

The rearrangement links TRBV9 to TRBJ2-7, with D perhaps matching TRBD1 or TRBD2 (6 bases each). Trimming pared 0 bases from V and 0 bases from J, leaving 10 bases between. The germline V gene has CDR1 SGDLS and CDR2 YYNGEE. The CDR3 extends over 15 amino acids. This chain's CDR3 is CASSVAGGISYEQYF. In DNA, the CDR3 is TGTGCCAGCAGCGTAGCCGGGGGCATCTCCTACGAGCAGTACTTC.

This clone is a singleton in its sample. V and J are TRBV5-6 and TRBJ2-1, with a tentative D call TRBD2 (6 bases). This CDR3 region has 15 residues. Trimming stripped 1 base from V and 5 bases from J, with 13 bases between. Looked up from germline, CDR1 is SGHDT and CDR2 is YYEEEE. The CDR3 DNA is TGTGCCAGCAGCTTGCTAGCGAGAAACGACAATGAGCAGTTCTTC. Protein: CASSLLARNDNEQFF.

On this clone itself: The same CDR3 arises from other DNA sequences in this sample as well. The gene calls are TRBV6-5 and TRBJ2-2; no firm D call. V dropped 2 bases and J dropped 6 bases, with 7 bases sitting between them. The CDR3 totals 13 residues. The germline CDR1 and CDR2 sequences are MNHEY and SVGAGI. The CDR3 DNA follows: TGTGCCAGCAGTTACGTAGGTCCCGGGGAGCTGTTTTTT. Translating it yields CASSYVGPGELFF.

V usage is TRBV5-4 and J usage is TRBJ2-1; D not resolved. V lost 0 bases to trimming and J lost 10 bases, with 11 bases between them. This CDR3 is built from 13 residues. Germline-derived CDR1 and CDR2 are SGHNT and YYREEE (reference sequence). The CDR3 region has the DNA TGTGCCAGCAGCTTGGTTAGCAGTCGGGAGCAGTTCTTC. Protein: CASSLVSSREQFF.

The genes are TRBV6-6 and TRBJ2-2, with 8 bases that match TRBD1. The CDR3 covers 15 residues. CDR1 is MNHNY, CDR2 SVGAGI, per germline (reference sequence). The V segment lost 7 bases and the J segment 5 bases; nucleotides outside the gene matches: 9. The CDR3 loop reads CASNNRQGSTGELFF. The CDR3, as DNA: TGTGCCAGCAATAACCGACAGGGGAGTACCGGGGAGCTGTTTTTT.